Listed below are T cell receptor beta chains from one sample, sequenced in a study of glioma-infiltrating T cells. MiXCR was run by TCRdb on the multiplex PCR reads, yielding one entry per CDR3 protein. The sample gives 95,000 to 150,000 distinct CDR3 sequences, roughly 20% of which show up once; about 15% is in the top ten. Sequenced sample: glioma tissue, nonneoplastic brain tissue, or PBMCs (not recorded which). The receptors stem from a human donor with low-grade glioma or glioblastoma, undergoing nonglioma brain surgery, or in good health (not recorded which). The CDR3 runs from the conserved cysteine through the conserved F or W. The D gene is left open where the match is weak. The size of a clone is reported for some rows only, either as once, few or many, or as a class for expanded clones.

many,-,TRBJ2-4,TRBV6-1,TGTGCCAGCAGTGAATCTGGCAGAAACATTCAGTACTTC,CASSESGRNIQYF
many,TRBD1,TRBJ1-1,TRBV5-4,TGTGCCAGCAGCTTGTATGACAGGGTTGCTTTCTTT,CASSLYDRVAFF
-,-,TRBJ2-5,TRBV7-3,TGTGCCAGCAGAGCCAGAAACCAAGAGACCCAGTACTTC,CASRARNQETQYF
many,-,TRBJ1-1,TRBV29-1,TGCAGCGTTGAATCTCCCGCTGAAGCTTTCTTT,CSVESPAEAFF
few,-,TRBJ2-3,TRBV9,TGTGCCAGCAGCGTATCTGGGAGCACAGATACGCAGTATTTT,CASSVSGSTDTQYF
many,-,TRBJ1-1,TRBV7-3,TGTGCCAGCAGCTTAATCGCGGCTATGAACACTGAAGCTTTCTTT,CASSLIAAMNTEAFF
many,TRBD2,TRBJ2-3,TRBV6-6,TGTGCCAGCAGTTACTATGGAGCGGGGAGTGCGCAGTATTTT,CASSYYGAGSAQYF
-,-,TRBJ2-7,TRBV9,TGTGCCAGCAGCGCGGGCCCCAGAGCAAGGCCCCTCTACGAGCAGTACTTC,CASSAGPRARPLYEQYF
many,TRBD2,TRBJ2-1,TRBV27,TGTGCCAGCAGTTTATCGACGGGGGGATTTAATGAGCAGTTCTTC,CASSLSTGGFNEQFF
many,-,TRBJ2-7,TRBV3-1,TGTGCCAGCAGCCAAGACGGTCTAACCGAGGAGTACGAGCAGTACTTC,CASSQDGLTEEYEQYF
-,TRBD2,TRBJ2-3,TRBV6-2/TRBV6-3,TGTGCCAGAAGTTACTCGAGTAGCGGGAACACAGATACGCAGTATTTT,CARSYSSSGNTDTQYF
many,-,TRBJ2-2,TRBV7-9,TGTGCCAGCAGCTCCGGAGGGTCAAACACCGGGGAGCTGTTTTTT,CASSSGGSNTGELFF
many,-,TRBJ1-6,TRBV27,TGTGCCAGCAGTCCGGGACTCTCGAGCTCCTATAATTCACCCCTCCACTTT,CASSPGLSSSYNSPLHF
many,-,TRBJ2-1,TRBV6-1,TGTGCCTCGGGGGTAGCGGTGGGAAATGAGCAGTTCTTC,CASGVAVGNEQFF
many,TRBD2,TRBJ2-7,TRBV15,TGTGCCACCAGCAGAGAAACCTTTGGACTAGCGGGCGTCTACAAGCAGTACTTC,CATSRETFGLAGVYKQYF
-,-,TRBJ1-1,TRBV29-1,TGCAGCGCCGCCGGGAGGGATGCTTTCTTT,CSAAGRDAFF
-,-,TRBJ2-2,TRBV19,TGTGCCAGTAGTATAGGAGGGGTGAGCACCGGGGAGCTGTTTTTT,CASSIGGVSTGELFF
many,-,TRBJ2-1,TRBV4-2,TGTGCCAGCAGCCCCTTGGGTGGGAACAATGAGCAGTTCTTC,CASSPLGGNNEQFF
many,-,TRBJ2-5,TRBV19,TGTGCCAGTAGTATCGGGCGTCAGGAGACCCAGTACTTC,CASSIGRQETQYF
many,TRBD1,TRBJ2-1,TRBV24-1,TGTGCCACCAGCCCCCCGGGACAGGGTTGGAATGAGCAGTTCTTC,CATSPPGQGWNEQFF
many,TRBD2,TRBJ2-1,TRBV19,TGTGCCAGTAGTATCCGGACTAGCGGGACCTACAATGAGCAGTTCTTC,CASSIRTSGTYNEQFF
-,-,TRBJ1-4,TRBV11-2,TGTGCCAGCAGCTCGATGCGTGGCCCAACTAATGAAAAACTGTTTTTT,CASSSMRGPTNEKLFF
few,TRBD2,TRBJ2-2,TRBV2,TGTGCCAGCAGTGAAATGGCTAGCGGAACCGGGGAGCTGTTTTTT,CASSEMASGTGELFF
many,-,TRBJ1-5,TRBV6-1,TGTGCCAGCAGGAACCGTAGCAATCAGCCCCAGCATTTT,CASRNRSNQPQHF
many,-,TRBJ1-1,TRBV27,TGTGCCAGCAGCGAATCAGGGCCGACCACTGAAGCTTTCTTT,CASSESGPTTEAFF
-,-,TRBJ2-2,TRBV6-2/TRBV6-3,TGTGCCCGCCGTTCCTTTTGGCTCCCCGGGGCGCTGTTTTTT,CARRSFWLPGALFF
-,-,TRBJ2-3,TRBV7-9,TGTGCCAGCAGCCAGGGGACAAATACGCAGTATTTT,CASSQGTNTQYF
many,-,TRBJ2-3,TRBV18,TGTGCCAGCTCATCCCAGGGTAGAGGCACAGATACGCAGTATTTT,CASSSQGRGTDTQYF
-,TRBD2,TRBJ2-7,TRBV6-2/TRBV6-3,TGTGCCAGCAGTGAGGGAAAAGCGGGACCGAGCTCCTACGAGCAGTACTTC,CASSEGKAGPSSYEQYF
few,-,TRBJ1-2,TRBV10-3,TGTGCCATCAATTCCGGGACACAGTTCTATGGCTACACCTTC,CAINSGTQFYGYTF
many,-,TRBJ2-7,TRBV6-1,TGTGCCAGCAGTTGGACAGACAAGCAGTACTTC,CASSWTDKQYF
few,-,TRBJ2-1,TRBV19,TGTGCCAGTAGTATGCAGGGTCACTCTAGCGAGAGGGCCTCGGATGAGCAGTTCTTC,CASSMQGHSSERASDEQFF
-,-,TRBJ2-7,TRBV3-1,TGTGCCAGCAGCCCCGGGAGCTACTACGAGCAGTACTTC,CASSPGSYYEQYF
many,TRBD1,TRBJ2-4,TRBV15,TGTGCCACCAGCAGAGACCAATGGGGGACAGGGGGTAAAAACATTCAGTACTTC,CATSRDQWGTGGKNIQYF
many,-,TRBJ2-2,TRBV11-2,TGTGCCAGCAGCCAGCCTGGGAGTGTGTTCACCGGGGAGCTGTTTTTT,CASSQPGSVFTGELFF
few,-,TRBJ2-1,TRBV19,TGTGCCAGTACCAAGGGCCTAACCGGGACCGGTCAATATGAGCAGTTCTTC,CASTKGLTGTGQYEQFF
many,-,TRBJ1-3,TRBV12-3/TRBV12-4,TGTGCCAGCGTAGAAATGCACTCTGGAAACACCATATATTTT,CASVEMHSGNTIYF
many,TRBD2,TRBJ2-1,TRBV19,TGTGCCAGTAGTATGATTAGCGGGACATACAATGAGCAGTTCTTC,CASSMISGTYNEQFF